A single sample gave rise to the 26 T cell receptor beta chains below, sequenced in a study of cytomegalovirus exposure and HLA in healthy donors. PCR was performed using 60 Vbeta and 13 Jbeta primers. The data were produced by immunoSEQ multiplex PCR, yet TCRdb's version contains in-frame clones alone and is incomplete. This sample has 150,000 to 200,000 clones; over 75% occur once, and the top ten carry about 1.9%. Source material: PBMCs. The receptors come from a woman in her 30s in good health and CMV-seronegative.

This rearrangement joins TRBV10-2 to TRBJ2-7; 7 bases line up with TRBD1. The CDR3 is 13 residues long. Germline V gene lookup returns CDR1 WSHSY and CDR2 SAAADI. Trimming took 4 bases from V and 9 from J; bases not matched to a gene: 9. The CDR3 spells CASSGDRETPQYF. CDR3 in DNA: TGCGCCAGCAGTGGTGACAGGGAAACGCCGCAGTACTTC.

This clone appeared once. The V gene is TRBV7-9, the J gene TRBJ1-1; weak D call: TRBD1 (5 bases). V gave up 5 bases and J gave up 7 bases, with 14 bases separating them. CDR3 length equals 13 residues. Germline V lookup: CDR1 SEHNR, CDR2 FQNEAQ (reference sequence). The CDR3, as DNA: TGTGCCAGCAGCGCTGACAGTTACGGTGAAGCTTTCTTT. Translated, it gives CASSADSYGEAFF.

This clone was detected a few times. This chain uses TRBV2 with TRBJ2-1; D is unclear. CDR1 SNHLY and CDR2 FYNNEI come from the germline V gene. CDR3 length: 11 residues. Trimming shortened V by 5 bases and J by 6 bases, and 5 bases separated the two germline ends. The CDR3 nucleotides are TGTGCCAGCAGTCCTTTCAATGAGCAGTTCTTC. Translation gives CASSPFNEQFF. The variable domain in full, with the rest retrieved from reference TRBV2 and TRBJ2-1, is EPEVTQTPSHQVTQMGQEVILRCVPISNHLYFYWYRQILGQKVEFLVSFYNNEISEKSEIFDDQFSVERPDGSNFTLKIRSTKLEDSAMYFCASSPFNEQFFGPGTRLTVL.

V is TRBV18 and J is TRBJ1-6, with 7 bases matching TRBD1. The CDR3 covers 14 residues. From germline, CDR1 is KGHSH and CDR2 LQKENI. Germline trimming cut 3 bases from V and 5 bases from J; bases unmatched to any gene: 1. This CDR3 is CASSPGTDNSPLHF. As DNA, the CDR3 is TGTGCCAGCTCACCTGGGACAGATAATTCACCCCTCCACTTT.

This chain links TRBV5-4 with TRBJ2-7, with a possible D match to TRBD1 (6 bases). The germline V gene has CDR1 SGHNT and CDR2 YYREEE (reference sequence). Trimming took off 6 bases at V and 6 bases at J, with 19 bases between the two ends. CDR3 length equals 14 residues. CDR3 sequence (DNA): TGTGCCAGCACCCCTGGACAGCCTTGGGGCGAGCAGTACTTC. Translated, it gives CASTPGQPWGEQYF.

The CDR3 DNA follows: TGTGCCAGCAGCCAAGCTCGGGACACTAACACAGATACGCAGTATTTT. Amino acid sequence: CASSQARDTNTDTQYF. The rearrangement joins TRBV4-2 to TRBJ2-3, with a possible D match to TRBD1 (6 bases). V was clipped by 1 base and J by 2 bases, with 13 bases between them. The germline V gene has CDR1 LGHNA and CDR2 YNFKEQ. This CDR3 region has 16 residues.

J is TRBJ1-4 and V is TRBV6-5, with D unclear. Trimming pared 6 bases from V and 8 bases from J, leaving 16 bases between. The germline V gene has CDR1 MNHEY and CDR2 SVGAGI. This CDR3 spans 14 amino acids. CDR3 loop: CASRAVGFREKLFF. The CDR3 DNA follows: TGTGCCAGCAGAGCGGTGGGGTTCCGGGAAAAACTGTTTTTT.

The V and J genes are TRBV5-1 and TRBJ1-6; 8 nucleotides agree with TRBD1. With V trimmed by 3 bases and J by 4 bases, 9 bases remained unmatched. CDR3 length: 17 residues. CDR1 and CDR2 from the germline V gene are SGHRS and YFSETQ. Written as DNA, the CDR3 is TGCGCCAGCAGCTCGACAGGGGTTGCCGCTTATAATTCACCCCTCCACTTT. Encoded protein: CASSSTGVAAYNSPLHF.

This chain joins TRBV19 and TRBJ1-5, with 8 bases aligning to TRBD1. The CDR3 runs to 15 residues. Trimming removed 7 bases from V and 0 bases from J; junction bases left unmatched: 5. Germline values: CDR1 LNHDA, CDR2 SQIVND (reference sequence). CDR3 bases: TGTGCCAGTATATCGACAGGGGTTAGCAATCAGCCCCAGCATTTT. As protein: CASISTGVSNQPQHF. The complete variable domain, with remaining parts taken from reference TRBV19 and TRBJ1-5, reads DGGITQSPKYLFRKEGQNVTLSCEQNLNHDAMYWYRQDPGQGLRLIYYSQIVNDFQKGDIAEGYSVSREKKESFPLTVTSAQKNPTAFYLCASISTGVSNQPQHFGDGTRLSIL.

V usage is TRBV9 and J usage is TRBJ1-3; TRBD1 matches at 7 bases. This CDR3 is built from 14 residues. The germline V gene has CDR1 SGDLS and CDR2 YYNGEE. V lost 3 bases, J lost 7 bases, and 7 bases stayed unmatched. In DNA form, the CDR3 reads TGTGCCAGCAGCGAGAGACAGGGTATCAACACCATATATTTT. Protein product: CASSERQGINTIYF.

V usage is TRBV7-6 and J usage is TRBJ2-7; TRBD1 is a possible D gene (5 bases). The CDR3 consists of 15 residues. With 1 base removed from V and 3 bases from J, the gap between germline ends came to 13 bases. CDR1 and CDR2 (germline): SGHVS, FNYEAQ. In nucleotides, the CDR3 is TGTGCCAGCAGCTTAGTCGGCGACAGCCTCTACGAGCAGTACTTC. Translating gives CASSLVGDSLYEQYF.

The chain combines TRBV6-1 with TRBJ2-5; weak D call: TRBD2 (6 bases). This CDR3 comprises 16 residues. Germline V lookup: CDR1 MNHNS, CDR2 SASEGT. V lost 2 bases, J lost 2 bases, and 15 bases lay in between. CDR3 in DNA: TGTGCCAGCAGTGAATTTGGGGGGAGTTCTCAAGAGACCCAGTACTTC. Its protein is CASSEFGGSSQETQYF.

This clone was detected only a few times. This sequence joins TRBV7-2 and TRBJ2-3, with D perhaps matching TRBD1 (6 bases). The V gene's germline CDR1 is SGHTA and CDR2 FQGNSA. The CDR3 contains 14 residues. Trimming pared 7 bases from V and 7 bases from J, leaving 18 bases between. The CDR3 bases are TGTGCCAGCACCCTGGGGGCTACGGACTATACGCAGTATTTT. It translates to CASTLGATDYTQYF.

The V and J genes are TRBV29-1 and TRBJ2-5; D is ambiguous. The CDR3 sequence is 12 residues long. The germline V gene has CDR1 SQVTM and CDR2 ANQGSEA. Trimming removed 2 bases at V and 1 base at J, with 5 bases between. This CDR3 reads CSVEPSQETQYF. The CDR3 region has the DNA TGCAGCGTTGAACCATCCCAAGAGACCCAGTACTTC.

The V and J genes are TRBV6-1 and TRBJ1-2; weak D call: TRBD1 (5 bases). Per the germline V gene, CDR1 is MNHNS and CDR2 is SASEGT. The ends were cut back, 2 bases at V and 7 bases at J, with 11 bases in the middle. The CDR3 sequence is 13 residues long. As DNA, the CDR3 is TGTGCCAGCAGTGAACTTATCGGGGGTGGCTACACCTTC. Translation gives CASSELIGGGYTF.

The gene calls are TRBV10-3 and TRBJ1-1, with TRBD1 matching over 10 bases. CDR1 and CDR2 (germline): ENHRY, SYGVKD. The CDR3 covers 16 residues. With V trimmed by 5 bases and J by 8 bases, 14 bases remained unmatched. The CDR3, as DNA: TGTGCCATCAGTAAAAACCCCGGGACAGGGGAAAAAGAAGCTTTCTTT. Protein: CAISKNPGTGEKEAFF.

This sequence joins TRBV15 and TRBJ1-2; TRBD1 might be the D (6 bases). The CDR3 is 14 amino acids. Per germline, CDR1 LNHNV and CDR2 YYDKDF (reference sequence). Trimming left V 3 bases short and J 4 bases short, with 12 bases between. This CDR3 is CATSSSQGTYGYTF. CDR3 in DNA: TGTGCCACCAGCAGTTCTCAGGGGACCTATGGCTACACCTTC.

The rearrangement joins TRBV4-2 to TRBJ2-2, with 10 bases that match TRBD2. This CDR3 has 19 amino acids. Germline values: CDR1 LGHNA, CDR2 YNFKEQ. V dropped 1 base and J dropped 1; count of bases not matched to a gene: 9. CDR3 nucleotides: TGTGCCAGCAGCCAAGGGGCGGCTAGCGGGGGCCGGAACACCGGGGAGCTGTTTTTT. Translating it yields CASSQGAASGGRNTGELFF.

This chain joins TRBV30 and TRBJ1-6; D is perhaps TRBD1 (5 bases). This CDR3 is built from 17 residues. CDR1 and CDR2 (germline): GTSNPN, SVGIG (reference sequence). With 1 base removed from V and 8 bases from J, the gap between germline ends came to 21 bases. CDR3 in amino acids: CAWSAKVGGKRDSPLHF. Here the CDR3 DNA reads TGTGCCTGGAGTGCCAAAGTGGGGGGAAAGAGGGATTCACCCCTCCACTTT.

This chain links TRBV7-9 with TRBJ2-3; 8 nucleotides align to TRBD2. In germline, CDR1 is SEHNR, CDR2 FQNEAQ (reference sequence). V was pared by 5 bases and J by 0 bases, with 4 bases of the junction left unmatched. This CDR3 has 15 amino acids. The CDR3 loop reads CASSRTSGSTDTQYF. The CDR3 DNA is TGTGCCAGCAGCCGAACTAGCGGTAGCACAGATACGCAGTATTTT. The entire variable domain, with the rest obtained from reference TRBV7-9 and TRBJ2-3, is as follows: DTGVSQNPRHKITKRGQNVTFRCDPISEHNRLYWYRQTLGQGPEFLTYFQNEAQLEKSRLLSDRFSAERPKGSFSTLEIQRTEQGDSAMYLCASSRTSGSTDTQYFGPGTRLTVL.

The CDR3 loop reads CASSLAGGHREQFF. The CDR3, as DNA: TGTGCCAGTAGTCTAGCGGGGGGACATCGGGAGCAGTTCTTC. This chain uses TRBV19 with TRBJ2-1; the match to TRBD2 covers 11 bases. Germline CDR1 reads LNHDA; CDR2 reads SQIVND (reference sequence). Germline trimming cut 5 bases from V and 10 bases from J; bases unmatched to any gene: 7. There are 14 residues in the CDR3.

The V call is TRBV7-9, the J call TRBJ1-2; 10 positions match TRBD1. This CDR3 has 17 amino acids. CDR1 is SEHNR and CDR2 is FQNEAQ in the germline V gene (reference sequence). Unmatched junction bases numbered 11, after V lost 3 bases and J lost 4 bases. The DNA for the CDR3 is TGTGCCAGCAGCTTGAGGAAGGGACAGGGGAATCTCTATGGCTACACCTTC. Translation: CASSLRKGQGNLYGYTF. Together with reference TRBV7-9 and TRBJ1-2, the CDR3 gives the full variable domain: DTGVSQNPRHKITKRGQNVTFRCDPISEHNRLYWYRQTLGQGPEFLTYFQNEAQLEKSRLLSDRFSAERPKGSFSTLEIQRTEQGDSAMYLCASSLRKGQGNLYGYTFGSGTRLTVV.

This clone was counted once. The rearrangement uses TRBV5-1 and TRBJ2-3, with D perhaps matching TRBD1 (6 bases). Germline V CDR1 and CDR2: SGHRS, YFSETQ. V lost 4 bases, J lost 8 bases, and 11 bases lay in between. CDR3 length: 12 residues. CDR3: CASSLLQGTQYF. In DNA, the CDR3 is TGCGCCAGCAGCCTCCTACAGGGTACGCAGTATTTT.

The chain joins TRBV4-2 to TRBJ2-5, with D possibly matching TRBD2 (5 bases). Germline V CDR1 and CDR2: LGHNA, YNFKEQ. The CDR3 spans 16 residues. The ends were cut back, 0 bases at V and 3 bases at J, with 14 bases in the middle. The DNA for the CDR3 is TGTGCCAGCAGCCAAGATTTTGGGAGCATGGAAGAGACCCAGTACTTC. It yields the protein CASSQDFGSMEETQYF.

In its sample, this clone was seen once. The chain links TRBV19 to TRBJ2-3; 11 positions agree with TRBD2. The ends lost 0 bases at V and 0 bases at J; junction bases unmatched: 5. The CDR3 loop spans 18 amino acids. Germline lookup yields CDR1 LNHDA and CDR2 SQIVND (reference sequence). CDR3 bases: TGTGCCAGTAGTATAGAGGCTAGCGGGGGGACTAGCACAGATACGCAGTATTTT. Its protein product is CASSIEASGGTSTDTQYF.

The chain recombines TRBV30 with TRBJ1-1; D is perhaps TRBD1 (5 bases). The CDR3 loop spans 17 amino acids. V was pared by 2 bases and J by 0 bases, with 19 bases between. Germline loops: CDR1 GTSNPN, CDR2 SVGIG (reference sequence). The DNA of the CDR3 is TGTGCCTGGAGTCCATCTCCCAGGACAACCATGAACACTGAAGCTTTCTTT. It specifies CAWSPSPRTTMNTEAFF.